These T cell receptor beta chains were read from a single sample in a study of Ad26.COV2.S vaccination and SARS-CoV-2 variants. Profiling relied on immunoSEQ multiplex PCR, and the TCRdb table lists in-frame clones only, not all of them. The sample records about 320,000 clones, 85% to 90% being singletons. The sequences come from peripheral blood, collected in a trial of Ad26.COV2.S vaccine versus placebo. Source of these receptors: a person aged 18-65 years who received the Ad26.COV2.S COVID-19 vaccine or a placebo. CDR3s include the opening cysteine and the closing phenylalanine or tryptophan. The D gene is left open where the match is weak. Size values are once, few and many counts, or a class for expanded clones, and some rows have none.

TRBJ2-7	-	-	TRBV5-5	TGTGCCAGCAGCTTTGTGGGATACGAGCAGTACTTC	CASSFVGYEQYF
TRBJ1-5	few	-	TRBV12-3/TRBV12-4	TGTGCCAGCAGTTTAAATCAGCCCCAGCATTTT	CASSLNQPQHF
TRBJ2-1	-	-	TRBV18	TGTGCCAGCTCACCACCCGGGACAACTTACCATGAGCAGTTCTTC	CASSPPGTTYHEQFF
TRBJ2-3	-	TRBD2	TRBV19	TGTGCCAGTAGTATACTAGCGGGCTTCACAGATACGCAGTATTTT	CASSILAGFTDTQYF
TRBJ2-7	-	TRBD1	TRBV11-3	TGTGCCAGCAGCTTAGGACGAACAGGGGGCCCCGACGAGCAGTACTTC	CASSLGRTGGPDEQYF
TRBJ2-1	-	TRBD2	TRBV19	TGTGCCAGTAGCCCCTGGCAGCGGGACCCCAATGAGCAGTTCTTC	CASSPWQRDPNEQFF
TRBJ2-1	-	TRBD2	TRBV6-2/TRBV6-3	TGTGCCAGCAGTGCTAGCGGGAGTTCCTACAATGAGCAGTTCTTC	CASSASGSSYNEQFF
TRBJ1-3	-	-	TRBV6-5	TGTGCCAGCAGCCGGCTGTCCGGACGTGGAAACACCATATATTTT	CASSRLSGRGNTIYF
TRBJ2-4	-	-	TRBV27	TGTGCCAGCAGTTTATTAGGGGGGGAAAACATTCAGTACTTC	CASSLLGGENIQYF
TRBJ2-2	-	TRBD1	TRBV18	TGTGCCAGCTCACTCGGGACAGGGAGAAGATCGGTCACCGGGGAGCTGTTTTTT	CASSLGTGRRSVTGELFF
TRBJ1-2	-	-	TRBV20-1	TGCAGTGCTAGTGCGGGGGCTAACTATGGCTACACCTTC	CSASAGANYGYTF
TRBJ1-1	-	-	TRBV20-1	TGCAGTGCTAGGGGGCCAGGGACAGCTTTCTTT	CSARGPGTAFF
TRBJ2-5	-	-	TRBV7-2	TGTGCCAGCAGCTTATTTCTGCAGGAGACCCAGTACTTC	CASSLFLQETQYF
TRBJ2-3	-	-	TRBV6-2/TRBV6-3	TGTGCCAGCAGCCCTACTCGCCCGTGGGGGGGGCTGAAAGATACGCAGTATTTT	CASSPTRPWGGLKDTQYF
TRBJ2-3	once	-	TRBV6-5	TGTGCCAGCAGTTACACGGATACAGATACGCAGTATTTT	CASSYTDTDTQYF
TRBJ2-5	-	-	TRBV11-2	TGTGCCAGCAGCCCTACCCTAGCTCGGGAGACCCAGTACTTC	CASSPTLARETQYF
TRBJ1-1	-	TRBD1	TRBV9	TGTGCCAGCAGCGTAGCCCAGACAGGGATCACTGAAGCTTTCTTT	CASSVAQTGITEAFF
TRBJ2-3	-	-	TRBV30	TGTGCCTGGAGTGTACTGGGAGATACGCAGTATTTT	CAWSVLGDTQYF
TRBJ2-3	once	TRBD2	TRBV2	TGTGCCAGCAGTGAAAATCCCCCGCTAGCGGGATCCACAGATACGCAGTATTTT	CASSENPPLAGSTDTQYF
TRBJ1-3	-	-	TRBV4-2	TGTGCCAGCAGCCAAGAGGAGCGTAGAAACACCATATATTTT	CASSQEERRNTIYF
TRBJ2-1	-	TRBD1	TRBV27	TGTGCCAGCAGTTTACAACCAACAGGGGTAGGTGTGAATGAGCAGTTCTTC	CASSLQPTGVGVNEQFF
TRBJ2-5	-	-	TRBV9	TGTGCCAGCAGCGAGGGGGGAGAGACCCAGTACTTC	CASSEGGETQYF
TRBJ2-3	-	-	TRBV27	TGTGCCAGCAGTTTTTGGAGTGCTGGGGATACGCAGTATTTT	CASSFWSAGDTQYF
TRBJ1-6	-	-	TRBV7-2	TGTGCCAGCAGCCCCCGGCTAGCCTGGGAAGTAGGTTCACCCCTCCACTTT	CASSPRLAWEVGSPLHF
TRBJ1-3	-	-	TRBV4-1	TGCGCCAGCAGCCAAGGGAGGGGCAGGGGACAAATACGGGGAAACACCATATATTTT	CASSQGRGRGQIRGNTIYF
TRBJ1-2	few	-	TRBV3-1/TRBV3-2	TGTGCCAGCAGCCAAGACAGCTATGGCTACACCTTC	CASSQDSYGYTF
TRBJ1-1	once	TRBD1	TRBV18	TGTGCCAGCTCACCACGACAGGGGGCGAACACTGAAGCTTTCTTT	CASSPRQGANTEAFF
TRBJ2-7	-	TRBD1	TRBV29-1	TGCAGCGTTGGGCCGTCGCAGGGGGCCCTCTTCTACGAGCAGTACTTC	CSVGPSQGALFYEQYF
TRBJ1-1	once	TRBD1	TRBV19	TGTGCCAGTAGTAGACGACAGGGGGCAAATGGTGACACTGAAGCTTTCTTT	CASSRRQGANGDTEAFF